The next 32 T cell receptor beta chains were all read from a single sample in a study of T-cell memory formation after mild COVID-19. TCRdb reanalysed the 5' RACE reads using MiXCR and keeps one entry per CDR3 protein. The data hold some 450,000 distinct CDR3 sequences, with 18% observed a single time. Material for sequencing was PBMCs or a T cell subset sorted from them (not recorded which). These receptors were taken from a young man who had mild COVID-19 (a few samples of this study predate the infection). Cell type and time point are not known.

This clonotype was seen a few times. The J gene is TRBJ1-2, the V gene TRBV6-5; TRBD1 matches at 7 bases. This CDR3 contains 14 residues. V shed 2 bases and J 5 bases; nucleotides not matched to a gene: 5. Germline loops: CDR1 MNHEY, CDR2 SVGAGI. The CDR3 protein is CASSYRQGGYGYTF. CDR3 in DNA: TGTGCCAGCAGTTACCGGCAGGGGGGTTATGGCTACACCTTC.

This clonotype was observed a few times. The rearrangement links TRBV2 to TRBJ2-2; 7 positions agree with TRBD1. The CDR3 spans 16 residues. The germline V gene has CDR1 SNHLY and CDR2 FYNNEI. V trimming: 6 bases; J trimming: 0 bases; junction bases outside the gene matches: 7. The CDR3 sequence: CASSRQGPTNTGELFF. CDR3 coding DNA: TGTGCCAGCAGCAGACAGGGACCTACGAACACCGGGGAGCTGTTTTTT.

The V and J genes are TRBV12-3 or TRBV12-4 and TRBJ1-6; a weak D match, TRBD1 (5 bases). This CDR3 region has 13 residues. Trimming removed 5 bases from V and 9 bases from J, with 11 bases in between. The chain's CDR3 is CASSLDTPSPLHF. The CDR3 DNA is TGTGCCAGCAGTCTGGACACACCTTCACCCCTCCACTTT.

A few counts support this clonotype. The chain employs TRBV20-1 and TRBJ2-5, with 9 nucleotides matching TRBD1. The CDR3 spans 12 residues. J was trimmed by 2 bases and V by 5 bases; bases with no gene match: 0. Germline V gene sequence: CDR1 DFQATT, CDR2 SNEGSKA (reference sequence). CDR3 loop: CSADRGQETQYF. In DNA, the CDR3 is TGCAGTGCTGACAGGGGGCAAGAGACCCAGTACTTC.

The chain uses TRBV7-2 and TRBJ1-2, with D maybe TRBD1 (6 bases). The CDR3 is 14 amino acids. The germline CDR1 and CDR2 sequences are SGHTA and FQGNSA. V dropped 3 bases and J dropped 7 bases, with 15 bases sitting between them. The CDR3 nucleotides are TGTGCCAGCAGCTTTCGTTCCAGGGGCCGTGGCTACACCTTC. Translating it yields CASSFRSRGRGYTF.

The chain employs TRBV5-4 and TRBJ2-2; D is undetermined. V dropped 2 bases and J dropped 7 bases, with 9 bases sitting between them. The CDR3 spans 13 residues. The germline V gene encodes CDR1 SGHNT and CDR2 YYREEE (reference sequence). The CDR3 is CASSFAPYGELFF. The CDR3 DNA sequence: TGTGCCAGCAGCTTTGCCCCTTACGGGGAGCTGTTTTTT. The full variable domain, rest sourced from reference TRBV5-4 and TRBJ2-2, is ETGVTQSPTHLIKTRGQQVTLRCSSQSGHNTVSWYQQALGQGPQFIFQYYREEENGRGNFPPRFSGLQFPNYSSELNVNALELDDSALYLCASSFAPYGELFFGEGSRLTVL.

The V call is TRBV2, the J call TRBJ1-2; TRBD1 agrees at 8 bases. The CDR3 contains 12 residues. Looked up from germline, CDR1 is SNHLY and CDR2 is FYNNEI. V lost 8 bases and J lost 7; bases outside the gene matches: 6. Written as DNA, the CDR3 is TGTGCCAGCTGGGCAGGGGGCTTTGGCTACACCTTC. Residues: CASWAGGFGYTF.

This clonotype has ten or more counts. The chain is built from TRBV11-2 and TRBJ2-2; the D gene is possibly TRBD2 (5 bases). V was shortened by 5 bases and J by 2 bases, with 9 bases between the two germline ends. CDR1 SGHAT and CDR2 FQNNGV come from the germline V gene. This CDR3 region has 14 residues. The CDR3 DNA reads TGTGCCAGCAGCCCGCGACTAAACACCGGGGAGCTGTTTTTT. Protein: CASSPRLNTGELFF.

This clonotype was counted many times. The chain combines TRBV29-1 with TRBJ2-3; D is possibly TRBD1 or TRBD2 (5 bases each). The CDR3 is 10 residues long. The V gene lost 6 bases and the J gene lost 5 bases, with 6 bases spanning the gap. The germline gives CDR1 SQVTM, CDR2 ANQGSEA. This CDR3 reads CSVGEDTQYF. CDR3 nucleotides: TGCAGCGTGGGGGAAGATACGCAGTATTTT.

This clonotype was counted between two and nine times. The rearrangement uses TRBV5-1 and TRBJ2-3, with a tentative D call TRBD1 (5 bases). CDR1 and CDR2 from the germline V gene are SGHRS and YFSETQ. Trimming stripped 1 base from V and 0 bases from J, with 6 bases between. The CDR3 loop spans 14 amino acids. CDR3 residues: CASSLWGSTDTQYF. The CDR3 coding sequence is TGCGCCAGCAGCTTGTGGGGCAGCACAGATACGCAGTATTTT.

The chain is built from TRBV5-1 and TRBJ2-1, with TRBD2 as a possible D gene (5 bases). The CDR3 spans 13 residues. V was clipped by 4 bases and J by 8 bases, with 13 bases between them. Germline CDR1 and CDR2: SGHRS and YFSETQ. The CDR3 DNA reads TGCGCCAGCAGCCGATACGGGGTGGATGAGCAGTTCTTC. Its protein is CASSRYGVDEQFF.

This clonotype was detected only a few times. The chain links TRBV5-1 to TRBJ1-1, with D possibly TRBD1 on 5 matching bases. V was trimmed by 2 bases and J by 4 bases, leaving 21 bases between them. The CDR3 length is 17 residues. The germline gives CDR1 SGHRS, CDR2 YFSETQ. The DNA of the CDR3 is TGCGCCAGCAGCTTATTGGGGCAGGGCTCGGGGCTCACTGAAGCTTTCTTT. This translates into CASSLLGQGSGLTEAFF.

The V gene is TRBV9, the J gene TRBJ2-1; TRBD1 matches at 10 bases. The V and J ends lost 3 bases and 8 bases, in that order; junction bases with no gene match: 14. The CDR3 sequence is 17 residues long. Germline CDR1 reads SGDLS; CDR2 reads YYNGEE. The CDR3: CASSETPAGQGSHEQFF. The CDR3, as DNA: TGTGCCAGCAGCGAGACGCCGGCGGGACAGGGGTCCCATGAGCAGTTCTTC.

The chain carries TRBV11-2 and TRBJ2-5, with 7 nucleotides matching TRBD2. This CDR3 contains 16 residues. Germline assignment: CDR1 SGHAT and CDR2 FQNNGV. The V gene end was trimmed by 5 bases and the J gene end by 0 bases; junction bases not matched to a gene: 9. Here the CDR3 DNA reads TGTGCCAGCAGCCCACCTAGCGGTTGGTACCAAGAGACCCAGTACTTC. It specifies CASSPPSGWYQETQYF.

This chain links TRBV18 with TRBJ1-1; D perhaps matches TRBD1 (5 bases). The CDR3 has 15 amino acids. Germline V gives CDR1 KGHSH, CDR2 LQKENI. Trimming left V 5 bases short and J 7 bases short, with 20 bases between. CDR3 region: CASSSRTIGEGEAFF. The CDR3 coding sequence is TGTGCCAGCTCATCTCGAACAATAGGGGAGGGTGAAGCTTTCTTT.

This clonotype was seen more than once but under ten times. The chain uses TRBV6-2 or TRBV6-3 and TRBJ2-2; 9 bases agree with TRBD2. Germline V CDR1 and CDR2: MNHEY, SVGEGT. CDR3 length: 16 residues. V lost 2 bases and J lost 3; bases outside the gene matches: 4. The CDR3 DNA follows: TGTGCCAGCAGTTACCTAGCGGGGACTCACACCGGGGAGCTGTTTTTT. As protein: CASSYLAGTHTGELFF.

This clonotype occurred a few times. The chain recombines TRBV7-9 with TRBJ1-2; no clear D gene. Germline V gene sequence: CDR1 SEHNR, CDR2 FQNEAQ (reference sequence). The CDR3 totals 19 residues. Trimming removed 4 bases from V and 2 bases from J, with 26 bases in between. CDR3 nucleotides: TGTGCCAGCAGCTCCCTCAGTCAGGCAAGAAACCCCTTGAACTATGGCTACACCTTC. Its protein is CASSSLSQARNPLNYGYTF.

The chain carries TRBV12-5 and TRBJ2-7, with D unclear. CDR3 length equals 12 residues. Between the trimmed V and J ends, which lost 3 bases and 6 bases, there was a span of 9 bases. CDR1 and CDR2 (germline): LGHNT, FRNRAP. The CDR3 reads CASGFRQSEQYF. CDR3 coding DNA: TGTGCTAGTGGTTTCCGGCAGAGCGAGCAGTACTTC.

The table lists this clonotype with a few counts. The chain links TRBV2 to TRBJ2-7; D is tentatively TRBD1 or TRBD2 (6 bases each). Trimming left V 2 bases short and J 1 base short, with 15 bases between. The length of the CDR3 is 16 residues. Germline V gene data show CDR1 as SNHLY and CDR2 as FYNNEI. CDR3 amino acids: CASSEYGGLGSYEQYV. The CDR3 DNA reads TGTGCCAGCAGTGAATATGGGGGGCTGGGATCCTACGAGCAGTACGTC.

The rearrangement uses TRBV5-1 and TRBJ2-1, with D perhaps matching TRBD1 or TRBD2 (5 bases each). V was clipped by 0 bases and J by 6 bases, with 16 bases between them. CDR3 length equals 16 residues. Germline assignment: CDR1 SGHRS and CDR2 YFSETQ. DNA of the CDR3: TGCGCCAGCAGCTTGGTAGCTACCTCTGGGGGCAATGAGCAGTTCTTC. Its protein is CASSLVATSGGNEQFF.

V gene TRBV18 combines with J gene TRBJ1-5; 8 bases fit TRBD1. The germline CDR1 and CDR2 sequences are KGHSH and LQKENI. This CDR3 is built from 14 residues. Trimming at V came to 6 bases and at J to 7 bases, leaving 8 bases not matched to a gene. The CDR3 reads CASSPDRGEQPQHF. The CDR3 DNA follows: TGTGCCAGCTCGCCTGACAGGGGCGAGCAGCCCCAGCATTTT.

A remark on this clonotype: A read error is possible here, since a much larger clone lies one base away. V is TRBV9 and J is TRBJ2-2; maybe TRBD1 (5 bases). This CDR3 comprises 17 residues. Per germline, CDR1 SGDLS and CDR2 YYNGEE. Trimming removed 4 bases at V and 5 bases at J, with 21 bases between. CDR3 loop: CASSSNMWGRKTGELFF. The CDR3 DNA follows: TGTGCCAGCAGCTCCAACATGTGGGGCAGGAAGACCGGGGAGCTGTTTTTT.

This chain connects TRBV7-2 to TRBJ2-4, with D perhaps assigned TRBD1 or TRBD2 (5 bases each). Trimming took 1 base from V and 6 from J, leaving 13 bases between them. The germline gives CDR1 SGHTA, CDR2 FQGNSA. The CDR3 spans 15 residues. The CDR3 reads CASSLGAGSLNIQYF. The CDR3 nucleotides are TGTGCCAGCAGCTTAGGTGCAGGGAGTCTAAACATTCAGTACTTC.

The rearrangement joins TRBV4-3 to TRBJ2-2; D call uncertain. The germline gives CDR1 LGHNA, CDR2 YSLEER. The CDR3 has 11 residues. Trimming pared 1 base from V and 9 bases from J, leaving 3 bases between. The DNA of the CDR3 is TGCGCCAGCAGCCAAGGAAGGGAGCTGTTTTTT. This encodes CASSQGRELFF.

This clonotype was observed at least ten times. V gene TRBV7-2 combines with J gene TRBJ2-1; 9 nucleotides match TRBD2. The CDR3 has 14 amino acids. Per the germline V gene, CDR1 is SGHTA and CDR2 is FQGNSA. V shed 3 bases, J shed 4 bases, and the junction held 1 base outside the gene matches. CDR3 sequence: CASSFLAGYNEQFF. CDR3 sequence (DNA): TGTGCCAGCAGCTTCCTAGCGGGGTACAATGAGCAGTTCTTC. Filled out from reference TRBV7-2 and TRBJ2-1, the complete variable domain reads GAGVSQSPSNKVTEKGKDVELRCDPISGHTALYWYRQSLGQGLEFLIYFQGNSAPDKSGLPSDRFSAERTGGSVSTLTIQRTQQEDSAVYLCASSFLAGYNEQFFGPGTRLTVL.

This clonotype was picked up a small number of times. The genes are TRBV5-1 and TRBJ2-1; D gene ambiguous. V gave up 7 bases and J gave up 6 bases, with 14 bases separating them. This CDR3 spans 13 amino acids. CDR1 and CDR2 (germline): SGHRS, YFSETQ. This chain's CDR3 is CASFQVFGNEQFF. The CDR3, as DNA: TGCGCCAGCTTCCAGGTTTTTGGCAATGAGCAGTTCTTC.

There are a few counts of this clonotype. V usage is TRBV7-6 and J usage is TRBJ2-7; 10 nucleotides align to TRBD1. The CDR3 is made up of 16 amino acids. Germline V gene lookup returns CDR1 SGHVS and CDR2 FNYEAQ. Trimming took 9 bases from V and 2 from J; bases not matched to a gene: 13. CDR3 amino acids: CARPLVGTGDTYEQYF. The CDR3, as DNA: TGTGCCAGGCCCCTGGTAGGGACAGGGGATACCTACGAGCAGTACTTC.

There are a few counts of this clonotype. The chain has TRBV7-9 and TRBJ1-2; the D gene is possibly TRBD1 (5 bases). V shed 1 base and J shed 4 bases, with 10 bases lying between them. The CDR3 has 14 amino acids. Germline V gene sequence: CDR1 SEHNR, CDR2 FQNEAQ (reference sequence). The DNA for the CDR3 is TGTGCCAGCAGCTTAGGTGGGGGACTCTATGGCTACACCTTC. Protein product: CASSLGGGLYGYTF.

V is TRBV18 and J is TRBJ1-2, with D hard to call. This CDR3 is 15 amino acids long. Trimming removed 4 bases at V and 5 bases at J, with 17 bases between. In germline, CDR1 is KGHSH, CDR2 LQKENI. The CDR3 DNA follows: TGTGCCAGCTCACAGTCGGAGGCCCAAAAGTATGGCTACACCTTC. It is translated as CASSQSEAQKYGYTF. The variable domain in full, completed from reference TRBV18 and TRBJ1-2, reads NAGVMQNPRHLVRRRGQEARLRCSPMKGHSHVYWYRQLPEEGLKFMVYLQKENIIDESGMPKERFSAEFPKEGPSILRIQQVVRGDSAAYFCASSQSEAQKYGYTFGSGTRLTVV.

This clonotype occurred a few times. The gene calls are TRBV5-1 and TRBJ1-6; D is perhaps TRBD1 (5 bases). The CDR3 is made up of 15 amino acids. The V and J ends lost 0 bases and 7 bases respectively, with 11 bases between them. The germline CDR1 and CDR2 sequences are SGHRS and YFSETQ. CDR3 loop: CASSLDWEGNSPLHF. CDR3 in DNA: TGCGCCAGCAGCTTGGATTGGGAGGGGAATTCACCCCTCCACTTT.

This clonotype appeared many times. This rearrangement joins TRBV6-5 to TRBJ2-1; tentatively, D is TRBD2 (6 bases). V lost 6 bases and J 9 bases, leaving 9 bases between the germline ends. Germline CDR1 MNHEY, CDR2 SVGAGI. The CDR3 has 11 residues. The CDR3 coding sequence is TGTGCCAGCAGCCCGGGAGTTGAGCAGTTCTTC. As protein: CASSPGVEQFF.

The rearrangement joins TRBV6-2 or TRBV6-3 to TRBJ2-6; D might be TRBD2 (7 bases). Per the germline V gene, CDR1 is MNHEY and CDR2 is SVGEGT. This CDR3 region has 15 residues. V lost 7 bases to trimming and J lost 3 bases, with 13 bases between them. CDR3 nucleotides: TGTGCCAGCATGTCGGGGGGCAGTGGGGCCAACGTCCTGACTTTC. Translated, it gives CASMSGGSGANVLTF.